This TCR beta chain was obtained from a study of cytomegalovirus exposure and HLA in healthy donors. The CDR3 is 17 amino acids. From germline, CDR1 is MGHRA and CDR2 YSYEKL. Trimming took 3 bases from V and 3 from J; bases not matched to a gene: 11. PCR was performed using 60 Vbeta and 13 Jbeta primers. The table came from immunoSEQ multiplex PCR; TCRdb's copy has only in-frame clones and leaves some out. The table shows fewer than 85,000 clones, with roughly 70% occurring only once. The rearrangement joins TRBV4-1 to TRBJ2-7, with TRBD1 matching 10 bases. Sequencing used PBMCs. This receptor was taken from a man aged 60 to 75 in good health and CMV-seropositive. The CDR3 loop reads CASSQTTGGRTFYEQYF. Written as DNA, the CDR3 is TGCGCCAGCAGCCAGACGACAGGGGGCCGTACCTTCTACGAGCAGTACTTC.